This TCR beta chain was profiled in a study of cytomegalovirus exposure and HLA in healthy donors. Study observations and caveats: With later analysis, a missense DCLRE1C variant became linked to TCR beta V- and J-gene trimming.

Per germline, CDR1 SGHTA and CDR2 FQGNSA. The V end was cut by 5 bases, the J end by 8 bases, with 13 bases between. The CDR3 has 13 residues. 13 Jbeta primers and 60 Vbeta primers were used for the PCR. The data were produced by immunoSEQ multiplex PCR, yet TCRdb's version contains in-frame clones alone and is incomplete. The sample features fewer than 150,000 clones, with 2.7% in its top ten. Notes on this clone: The antigen is undetermined.

What was sequenced was PBMCs. The V gene is TRBV7-2, the J gene TRBJ1-5; D perhaps matches TRBD1 (5 bases). The source is a man aged 40-49 years in good health and CMV-seronegative. The CDR3 bases are TGTGCCAGCAGCAGGTCAGGGTTGGAGCCCCAGCATTTT. Amino acid sequence: CASSRSGLEPQHF.